Shown below are 27 T cell receptor beta chains from a single sample sequenced in a study of shared clonotypes between healthy human individuals. The assay was immunoSEQ multiplex PCR, and TCRdb's table has in-frame clones only and misses some. The data contain fewer than 600,000 clones, roughly three quarters of them singletons. The sequenced sample consisted of PBMCs. Receptors were obtained from a woman aged 40 to 50 in good health. Some clones in this sample may be carry-over from other donors' samples.

The chain recombines TRBV27 with TRBJ2-1; tentatively, D is TRBD1 (5 bases). The V end lost 8 bases, the J end lost 4 bases, and 15 bases lay between the germline ends. Germline assignment: CDR1 MNHEY and CDR2 SMNVEV (reference sequence). The CDR3 totals 14 residues. Written as DNA, the CDR3 is TGTGCCAGCCATAGCCACAGGTATTACAATGAGCAGTTCTTC. This translates into CASHSHRYYNEQFF.

For this clone: This may stem from a read error, because a much larger clone lies one nucleotide away. The CDR3 sequence: CASSFGDQATEASF. The CDR3 DNA reads TGTGCCAGCAGCTTTGGGGACCAGGCCACTGAAGCTTCCTTT. The chain links TRBV7-8 to TRBJ1-1; D possibly corresponds to TRBD1 (5 bases). The CDR3 extends over 14 amino acids. Germline CDR1 reads SGHVS; CDR2 reads FQNEAQ.

V usage is TRBV7-9 and J usage is TRBJ2-3; weak D call: TRBD2 (6 bases). V lost 0 bases and J 6 bases, leaving 10 bases between the germline ends. CDR3 length: 14 amino acids. Germline CDR1 SEHNR, CDR2 FQNEAQ (reference sequence). The CDR3: CASSLAGGRDTQYF. The CDR3 bases are TGTGCCAGCAGCTTAGCGGGAGGCAGGGATACGCAGTATTTT.

The count of this clone is one. The chain links TRBV30 to TRBJ2-5; D is unresolved. The CDR3 loop spans 14 amino acids. The germline CDR1 and CDR2 sequences are GTSNPN and SVGIG (reference sequence). V lost 0 bases and J lost 4, with 12 bases in between. CDR3 region: CAWSVGSPIETQYF. CDR3 bases: TGTGCCTGGAGTGTCGGTTCTCCCATAGAGACCCAGTACTTC.

The chain joins TRBV29-1 to TRBJ1-4, with D possibly TRBD1 on 5 matching bases. This CDR3 spans 14 amino acids. Germline-derived CDR1 and CDR2 are SQVTM and ANQGSEA. The V end lost 6 bases, the J end lost 0 bases, and 11 bases lay between the germline ends. The CDR3 nucleotides read TGCAGCGTGCGCGAGACAGCAACTAATGAAAAACTGTTTTTT. Translation: CSVRETATNEKLFF.

This clone was recorded once. This probably arose from a read error, given a far larger clone one base away. This chain joins TRBV30 and TRBJ1-1, with D unresolved. CDR3 size: 13 residues. Per the germline V gene, CDR1 is GTSNPN and CDR2 is SVGIG (reference sequence). V was trimmed by 3 bases and J by 4 bases, leaving 12 bases between them. The CDR3 coding sequence is TGTGCCTGGAGCGTTGGGAGGAGCACTGAAGCTTTCTTT. Encoded protein: CAWSVGRSTEAFF.

V gene TRBV14 combines with J gene TRBJ2-3; 11 nucleotides match TRBD2. CDR3 length equals 16 residues. V was clipped by 1 base and J by 3 bases; unmatched bases: 3. Germline CDR1 reads SGHDN; CDR2 reads FVKESK. CDR3 DNA sequence: TGTGCCAGCAGCCAAGGACTAGCGGGAAGAACAGATACGCAGTATTTT. Amino acid sequence: CASSQGLAGRTDTQYF.

This sequence joins TRBV6-5 and TRBJ1-1; D not certain. The CDR3 totals 13 residues. Trimming left V 2 bases short and J 1 base short, with 5 bases between. CDR1 is MNHEY and CDR2 is SVGAGI in the germline V gene. CDR3 in amino acids: CASSYNRNTEAFF. The CDR3 DNA sequence: TGTGCCAGCAGTTACAACAGGAACACTGAAGCTTTCTTT.

About this clone itself: Possible read error: a much larger clone is one base away. The chain joins TRBV2 to TRBJ1-1; tentatively, D is TRBD1 (6 bases). Germline assignment: CDR1 SNHLY and CDR2 FYNNEI. The CDR3 runs to 15 residues. The CDR3 sequence: CTSTRGGQTHTEAFF. CDR3 in DNA: TGTACCAGCACTAGAGGTGGACAGACCCACACTGAAGCTTTCTTT.

This clone was observed a few times. V and J are TRBV19 and TRBJ1-1, with D tentatively TRBD1 (6 bases). The CDR3 has 15 residues. Looked up from germline, CDR1 is LNHDA and CDR2 is SQIVND (reference sequence). V shed 6 bases and J shed 0 bases, with 14 bases lying between them. The CDR3 here is CASRAQGLMNTEAFF. The CDR3 DNA is TGTGCCAGTAGGGCACAGGGACTCATGAACACTGAAGCTTTCTTT.

The J gene is TRBJ1-1, the V gene TRBV11-2; D is possibly TRBD1 (5 bases). Per the germline V gene, CDR1 is SGHAT and CDR2 is FQNNGV. The CDR3 is made up of 14 amino acids. V gave up 2 bases and J gave up 2 bases, with 9 bases separating them. The CDR3 DNA is TGTGCCAGCAGCTTACAGGGCAGTAACACTGAAGCTTTCTTT. It encodes CASSLQGSNTEAFF. Full variable domain (remainder filled in from reference TRBV11-2 and TRBJ1-1): EAGVAQSPRYKIIEKRQSVAFWCNPISGHATLYWYQQILGQGPKLLIQFQNNGVVDDSQLPKDRFSAERLKGVDSTLKIQPAKLEDSAVYLCASSLQGSNTEAFFGQGTRLTVV.

V gene TRBV30 combines with J gene TRBJ2-7, with TRBD2 matching 13 bases. Germline V gene sequence: CDR1 GTSNPN, CDR2 SVGIG (reference sequence). This CDR3 is 15 amino acids long. V was clipped by 4 bases and J by 3 bases; unmatched bases: 6. Here the CDR3 DNA reads TGTGCCTGGAAGCCGGGACTAGCGGGACTCTACGAGCAGTACTTC. Amino acid sequence: CAWKPGLAGLYEQYF.

The genes are TRBV28 and TRBJ2-3; D gene uncertain. The V gene's germline CDR1 is MDHEN and CDR2 SYDVKM. V lost 2 bases to trimming and J lost 5 bases, with 14 bases between them. This CDR3 region has 15 residues. Here the CDR3 reads CASSLGLFLGDTQYF. The CDR3 region has the DNA TGTGCCAGCAGTTTAGGGCTATTCCTGGGAGATACGCAGTATTTT.

The V gene is TRBV6-1, the J gene TRBJ2-5; 7 bases fit TRBD1. Trimming removed 1 base from V and 2 bases from J; junction bases left unmatched: 4. This CDR3 region has 15 residues. Germline V CDR1 and CDR2: MNHNS, SASEGT. The CDR3 DNA follows: TGTGCCAGCAGTGAAGATGGCAGGGGGCAAGAGACCCAGTACTTC. Encoded protein: CASSEDGRGQETQYF.

A remark on this clone: A far larger clone lies a single base away; this is likely a read error. This sample also contains other DNA sequences that code for the same CDR3. This chain joins TRBV29-1 and TRBJ2-3; no firm D call. Germline V gene data show CDR1 as SQVTM and CDR2 as ANQGSEA. This CDR3 comprises 14 residues. The V end was cut by 1 base, the J end by 0 bases, with 8 bases between. DNA for the CDR3: TGCAGCGTTGAAGCGGGCCTTAGCACAGATACGCAGTATTTT. Amino acids: CSVEAGLSTDTQYF.

The rearrangement uses TRBV7-3 and TRBJ1-1, with a tentative D call TRBD1 (5 bases). The germline V gene has CDR1 SGHTA and CDR2 FQGTGA. Deletions cut 6 bases from V and 0 bases from J, with 14 bases between. This CDR3 has 15 amino acids. This chain's CDR3 is CASREGPRMNTEAFF. CDR3 nucleotide sequence: TGTGCCAGCAGGGAGGGACCGAGAATGAACACTGAAGCTTTCTTT. The complete variable domain, with remaining parts taken from reference TRBV7-3 and TRBJ1-1, reads GAGVSQTPSNKVTEKGKYVELRCDPISGHTALYWYRQSLGQGPEFLIYFQGTGAADDSGLPNDRFFAVRPEGSVSTLKIQRTERGDSAVYLCASREGPRMNTEAFFGQGTRLTVV.

To note about this clone: One junction end disagrees with the germline gene, perhaps due to a read error. The chain employs TRBV7-9 and TRBJ1-5; weak D call: TRBD1 (6 bases). CDR3 length: 14 residues. Germline assignment: CDR1 SEHNR and CDR2 FQNEAQ (reference sequence). The CDR3 DNA follows: TGTGCCAGCAGCTTAAATGGACAGCATCAGCCCCAGCATTTC. This translates into CASSLNGQHQPQHF.

This clone was seen only once. This chain connects TRBV4-1 to TRBJ2-1; D is undetermined. The CDR3 runs 16 residues. V was shortened by 1 base and J by 1 base, with 11 bases between the two germline ends. Per germline, CDR1 MGHRA and CDR2 YSYEKL. The DNA for the CDR3 is TGCGCCAGCAGCCAAGCTTGGTCGGATTCCTACAATGAGCAGTTCTTC. It translates to CASSQAWSDSYNEQFF.

This chain connects TRBV6-5 to TRBJ2-7; TRBD1 aligns across 9 bases. The CDR3 length is 15 residues. The V gene end was trimmed by 5 bases and the J gene end by 5 bases; junction bases not matched to a gene: 10. Germline V CDR1 and CDR2: MNHEY, SVGAGI. In nucleotides, the CDR3 is TGTGCCAGCAGTGCCCAACAGGGGGCTGGGAACGAGCAGTACTTC. This codes for CASSAQQGAGNEQYF.

CDR3 bases: TGTGCCAGCTCACGCGGACAGGGAAACACCGGGGAGCTGTTTTTT. It codes for CASSRGQGNTGELFF. The rearrangement links TRBV18 to TRBJ2-2; 8 bases agree with TRBD1. CDR1 and CDR2 (germline): KGHSH, LQKENI. The trim removed 4 bases at V and 2 bases at J, leaving 3 bases unmatched. The CDR3 runs to 15 residues. Variable domain in full (rest from reference TRBV18 and TRBJ2-2): NAGVMQNPRHLVRRRGQEARLRCSPMKGHSHVYWYRQLPEEGLKFMVYLQKENIIDESGMPKERFSAEFPKEGPSILRIQQVVRGDSAAYFCASSRGQGNTGELFFGEGSRLTVL.

Note on this clone: A far larger clone is a single base away, which makes a read error likely. This chain links TRBV9 with TRBJ2-7; the match to TRBD2 covers 11 bases. The CDR3 contains 14 residues. The germline CDR1 and CDR2 sequences are SGDLS and YYNGEE. The CDR3 sequence is CASSVGSGREEQCF. In DNA, the CDR3 is TGTGCCAGCAGCGTAGGTAGCGGGAGGGAAGAGCAGTGCTTC. Looking up the rest from reference TRBV9 and TRBJ2-7 gives the full variable domain: DSGVTQTPKHLITATGQRVTLRCSPRSGDLSVYWYQQSLDQGLQFLIQYYNGEERAKGNILERFSAQQFPDLHSELNLSSLELGDSALYFCASSVGSGREEQCFGPGTRLTVT.

V gene TRBV11-2 combines with J gene TRBJ2-7, with 10 bases matching TRBD2. The CDR3 covers 14 residues. Germline lookup yields CDR1 SGHAT and CDR2 FQNNGV. CDR3 in DNA: TGTTCAACTTCCTGGGCTAGCGGGGGCTACGAGCAGTACTTC. Residues: CSTSWASGGYEQYF.

DNA of the CDR3: TGCGCCAGCAGCTTTGCCGATTTTAACTATGGCTACACCTTC. Protein: CASSFADFNYGYTF. The chain uses TRBV5-1 and TRBJ1-2; D is unresolved. CDR1 and CDR2 from the germline V gene are SGHRS and YFSETQ. This CDR3 contains 14 residues. With 2 bases removed from V and 1 base from J, the gap between germline ends came to 9 bases.

This clone occurred many times. The genes are TRBV29-1 and TRBJ2-7, with D perhaps matching TRBD2 (6 bases). Deletions cut 2 bases from V and 7 bases from J, with 18 bases between. The length of the CDR3 is 14 residues. The germline gives CDR1 SQVTM, CDR2 ANQGSEA. The CDR3 region is CSVEKEGLRGEQYF. DNA of the CDR3: TGCAGCGTTGAAAAGGAGGGACTCCGGGGGGAGCAGTACTTC.

Of note for this clone: A far larger clone is one nucleotide away, so this likely arose from a read error. The sample contains more than one DNA sequence encoding this CDR3. The rearrangement joins TRBV30 to TRBJ1-1; 7 nucleotides line up with TRBD1. Germline CDR1 GTSNPN, CDR2 SVGIG (reference sequence). There are 13 residues in the CDR3. The DNA of the CDR3 is TGTGCCTGGAGCCCGGACAGGAACACTGAAGCATTCTTT. Its protein is CAWSPDRNTEAFF.

The chain has TRBV28 and TRBJ2-6; D gene unclear. V gave up 11 bases and J gave up 1 base, with 9 bases separating them. The CDR3 loop spans 13 amino acids. The germline CDR1 and CDR2 sequences are MDHEN and SYDVKM. This CDR3 reads CAVVQSGANVLTF. Written as DNA, the CDR3 is TGTGCCGTAGTCCAGTCTGGGGCCAACGTCCTGACTTTC.

This chain connects TRBV6-4 to TRBJ2-2; 10 nucleotides line up with TRBD1. J was trimmed by 6 bases and V by 5 bases; bases with no gene match: 9. Looked up from germline, CDR1 is MRHNA and CDR2 is SNTAGT. The CDR3 is made up of 16 amino acids. The CDR3 nucleotides are TGTGCCAGCAGTTCCACCGGGACAGGGGTATCCGGGGAGCTGTTTTTT. This sequence encodes CASSSTGTGVSGELFF.